The clone carrying this TCR beta chain has only a few counts. Its antigen is not known. Active ophthalmopathy (CAS at least 3, NOSPECS at least 4), lasting under 3 months. Trimming cost V 1 base and J 2 bases, with 7 bases left between them. CDR3 length: 13 amino acids. Germline CDR1 is SQVTM and CDR2 is ANQGSEA. These data are taken from a study of Graves' ophthalmopathy and Graves' hyperthyroidism. Overall study context: Before any treatment, peripheral blood was taken at the initial diagnosis.

Study conclusions and caveats: A 13-signature model separated ophthalmopathy from stable hyperthyroidism, reaching about 91% sensitivity and 75% to 83% specificity cross-validated.

Transcripts of RNA were the source for amplifying TCR beta CDR3 regions. A first-round RT-PCR used HTBI primers, followed by a second-round multiplex PCR. TCRdb passed the multiplex PCR reads through MiXCR, listing each CDR3 protein once. The sample lists some 520,000 distinct CDR3 sequences; approximately 14% were seen once. This clonotype was sampled from a woman in her twenties or thirties with Graves' ophthalmopathy. Sequenced sample: blood. The rearrangement uses TRBV29-1 and TRBJ2-3; no clear D gene. CDR3 protein: CSVEGRFTDTQYF. CDR3 sequence (DNA): TGCAGCGTTGAAGGCCGGTTCACAGATACGCAGTATTTT.